This T cell receptor beta chain was sequenced in a study of blood T cells in healthy people across ages. As concerns this clonotype: Its antigen is as yet unknown.

The germline gives CDR1 ENHRY, CDR2 SYGVKD. The CDR3 is 10 amino acids. Trimming stripped 10 bases from V and 5 bases from J, with 9 bases between. The use of a sample-barcoded 5' primer and a J-beta primer mix characterized a second PCR of roughly 7 to 12 cycles. TCRdb itself ran the 5' RACE reads through MiXCR, one entry per CDR3 protein. The sample yields more than 800,000 distinct CDR3 sequences, less than 35% seen once. Findings and limits, study-wide: It was found that TCR beta diversity correlated strongly with the percentage of naive T cells. Age advanced and TCR beta diversity per million T cells fell, roughly linearly.

Extraction of total RNA produced a minimum of 5.5 micrograms from each sample. The sequence was obtained from a woman aged 80 or older in good health. The sample was blood. The genes are TRBV10-3 and TRBJ2-7, with a possible D match to TRBD1 (6 bases). CDR3 loop: CATQGNEQYF. CDR3 bases: TGTGCCACACAGGGTAACGAGCAGTACTTC.